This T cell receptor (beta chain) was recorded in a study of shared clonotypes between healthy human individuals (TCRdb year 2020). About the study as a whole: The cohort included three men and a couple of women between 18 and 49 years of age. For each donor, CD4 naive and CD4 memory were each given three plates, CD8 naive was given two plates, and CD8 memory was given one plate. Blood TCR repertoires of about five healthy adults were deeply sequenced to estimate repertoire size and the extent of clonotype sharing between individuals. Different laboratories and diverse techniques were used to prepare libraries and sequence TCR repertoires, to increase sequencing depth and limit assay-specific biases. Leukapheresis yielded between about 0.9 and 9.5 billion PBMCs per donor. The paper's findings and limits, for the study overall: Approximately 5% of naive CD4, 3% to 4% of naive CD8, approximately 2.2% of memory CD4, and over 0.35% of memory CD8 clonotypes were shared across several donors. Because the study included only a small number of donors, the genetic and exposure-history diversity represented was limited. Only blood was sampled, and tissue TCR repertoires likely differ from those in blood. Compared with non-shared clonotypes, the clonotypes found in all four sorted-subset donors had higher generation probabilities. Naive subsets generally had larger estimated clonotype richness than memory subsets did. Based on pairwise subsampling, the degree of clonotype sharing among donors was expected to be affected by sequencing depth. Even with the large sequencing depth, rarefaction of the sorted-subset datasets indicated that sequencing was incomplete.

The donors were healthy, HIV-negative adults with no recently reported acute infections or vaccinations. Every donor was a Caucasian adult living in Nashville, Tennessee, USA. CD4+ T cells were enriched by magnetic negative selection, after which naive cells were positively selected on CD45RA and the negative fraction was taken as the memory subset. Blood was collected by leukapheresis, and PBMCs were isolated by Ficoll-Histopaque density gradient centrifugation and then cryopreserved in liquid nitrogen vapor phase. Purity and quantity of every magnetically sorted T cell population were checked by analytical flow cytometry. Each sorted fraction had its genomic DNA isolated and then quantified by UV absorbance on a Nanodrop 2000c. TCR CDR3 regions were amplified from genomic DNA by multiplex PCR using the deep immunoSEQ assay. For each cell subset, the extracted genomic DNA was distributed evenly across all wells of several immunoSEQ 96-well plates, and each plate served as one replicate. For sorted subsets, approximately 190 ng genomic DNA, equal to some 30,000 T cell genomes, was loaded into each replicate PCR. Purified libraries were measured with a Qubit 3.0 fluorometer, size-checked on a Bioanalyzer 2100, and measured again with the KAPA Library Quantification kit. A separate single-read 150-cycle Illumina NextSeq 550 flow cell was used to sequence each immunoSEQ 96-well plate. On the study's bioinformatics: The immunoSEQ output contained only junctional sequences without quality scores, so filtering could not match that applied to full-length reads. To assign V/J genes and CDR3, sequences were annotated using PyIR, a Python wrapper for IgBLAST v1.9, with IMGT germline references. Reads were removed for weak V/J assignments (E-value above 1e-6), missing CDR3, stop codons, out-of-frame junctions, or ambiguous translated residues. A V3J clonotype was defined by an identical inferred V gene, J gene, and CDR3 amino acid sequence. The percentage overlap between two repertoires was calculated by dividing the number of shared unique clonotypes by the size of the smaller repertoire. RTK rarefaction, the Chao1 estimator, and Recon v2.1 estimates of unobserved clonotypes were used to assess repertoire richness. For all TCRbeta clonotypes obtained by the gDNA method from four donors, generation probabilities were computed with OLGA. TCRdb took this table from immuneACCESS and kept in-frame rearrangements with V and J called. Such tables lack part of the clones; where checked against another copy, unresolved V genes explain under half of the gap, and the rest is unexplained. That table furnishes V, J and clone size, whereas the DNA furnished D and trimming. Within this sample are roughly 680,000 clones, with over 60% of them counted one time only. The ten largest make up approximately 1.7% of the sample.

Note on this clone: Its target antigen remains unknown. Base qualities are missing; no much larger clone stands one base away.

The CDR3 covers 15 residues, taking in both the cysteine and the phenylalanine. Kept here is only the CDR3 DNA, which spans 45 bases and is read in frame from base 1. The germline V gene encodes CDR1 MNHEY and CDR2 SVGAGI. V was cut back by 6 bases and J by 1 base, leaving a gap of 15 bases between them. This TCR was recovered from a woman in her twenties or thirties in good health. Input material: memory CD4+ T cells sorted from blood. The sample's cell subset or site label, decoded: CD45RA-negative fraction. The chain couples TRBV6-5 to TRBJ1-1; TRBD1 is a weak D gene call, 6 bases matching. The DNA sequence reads TGTGCCAGCAGACCGGGACACAACCGGAACACTGAAGCTTTCTTT. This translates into CASRPGHNRNTEAFF.